This TCR beta chain was sequenced for a study of blood T cell repertoires in COVID-19. The data were produced by immunoSEQ multiplex PCR, yet TCRdb's version contains in-frame clones alone and is incomplete. The profile shows about 90,000 clones, 91% of them singletons. CDR3 length: 13 residues. V lost 3 bases, J lost 0 bases, and 4 bases lay in between. The V gene's germline CDR1 is LGHDT and CDR2 YNNKEL (reference sequence). V is TRBV3-1 (or the pseudogene TRBV3-2) and J is TRBJ2-3; D is unresolved. The sequenced sample was peripheral blood. This receptor was taken from a human donor with active COVID-19. The donor label of this sample is uncertain. CDR3: CASSHLSTDTQYF. The DNA for the CDR3 is TGTGCCAGCAGCCACCTTAGCACAGATACGCAGTATTTT.